This passage covers 3 T cell receptor beta chains from one sample sequenced in a study of blood T cell repertoires in COVID-19. Clones were sequenced by immunoSEQ multiplex PCR, and TCRdb holds only the in-frame ones, with some missing. The repertoire holds fewer than 250,000 clones, with approximately 81% as singletons. The specimen was peripheral blood. These receptors came from a woman aged 80 or older with acute or convalescent COVID-19.

This chain connects TRBV4-3 to TRBJ1-1; D perhaps matches TRBD1 (5 bases). This CDR3 spans 14 amino acids. V was clipped by 1 base and J by 4 bases, with 10 bases between them. CDR1 and CDR2 (germline): LGHNA, YSLEER. As DNA, the CDR3 is TGCGCCAGCAGCCAAGTGGCGGGGGGCACTGAAGCTTTCTTT. Its translation: CASSQVAGGTEAFF.

J is TRBJ1-5 and V is TRBV27; 11 bases agree with TRBD1. Germline loops: CDR1 MNHEY, CDR2 SMNVEV (reference sequence). The CDR3 is made up of 15 amino acids. V was pared by 6 bases and J by 6 bases, with 7 bases of the junction left unmatched. The CDR3 protein is CASRGTGGGIQPQHF. CDR3 DNA: TGTGCCAGCAGAGGGACAGGGGGAGGAATTCAGCCCCAGCATTTT.

The J gene is TRBJ1-5, the V gene TRBV19, with D maybe TRBD1 (6 bases). The V and J ends lost 5 bases and 2 bases respectively, with 13 bases between them. Germline CDR1 reads LNHDA; CDR2 reads SQIVND (reference sequence). This CDR3 contains 15 residues. The CDR3 DNA reads TGTGCCAGTAGTCCACAGGGTTGGGGCAATCAGCCCCAGCATTTT. Its protein is CASSPQGWGNQPQHF.